This paragraph reports one T cell receptor beta chain. The CDR3 runs to 18 residues. In germline, CDR1 is SQVTM, CDR2 ANQGSEA. Trimming took 2 bases from V and 2 from J; bases not matched to a gene: 12. This sample is drawn from a study of shared clonotypes between healthy human individuals. Every subset had its genomic DNA shared out evenly among several immunoSEQ plates. As originally analysed: Junction-only sequences without quality scores came from ImmunoSEQ, so filtering differed. TCRdb's table, derived via immunoSEQ multiplex PCR, lists solely in-frame clones and lacks some. Clone size and the V and J calls come from that table; the DNA yielded D and trimming. The sample records over 2 million clones, around 93% being singletons.

The chain recombines TRBV29-1 with TRBJ1-2; 12 bases fit TRBD1. The specimen sequenced was naive CD4+ T cells from PBMCs. Stated subset: CD45RA+ positively selected. This clonotype was obtained from a man between 18 and 29 years old in good health. Some clones in this sample may be carry-over from other donors' samples. The CDR3 protein is CSVEHWSGTGGTNYGYTF. The DNA of the CDR3 is TGCAGCGTTGAACATTGGAGTGGGACAGGGGGCACGAACTATGGCTACACCTTC.